This record concerns one T cell receptor beta chain sequence. The antigen remains unidentified. The authors ran a second PCR of about 6 to 11 cycles using a sample-barcoded 5' primer and a J-beta primer mix. A minimum of 3 million CDR3-containing paired-end reads was obtained for each sample. TCRdb re-analysed the 5' RACE reads in MiXCR, keeping a single row per CDR3 protein. Of around 1,900,000 distinct CDR3 sequences in the sample, around 42% were seen once. The V and J ends lost 6 bases and 4 bases respectively, with 12 bases between them. CDR1 MNHEY and CDR2 SVGAGI come from the germline V gene. The length of the CDR3 is 13 residues. This sample was taken from a study of blood T cells in healthy people across ages. Regarding the study as a whole: Lack of knowledge of donor CMV status possibly confounded expanded clonotype changes.

V and J are TRBV6-5 and TRBJ1-2; tentatively, D is TRBD1 (5 bases). The sequenced sample was blood. The TCR was taken from a human donor in good health. CDR3 nucleotide sequence: TGTGCCAGCAGGGCAGCCCAGGGCTATGGCTACACCTTC. Amino acid sequence: CASRAAQGYGYTF.